The next 22 T cell receptor beta chains were all read from a single sample in a study of blood T cell repertoires in COVID-19. Produced via immunoSEQ multiplex PCR; TCRdb's table is partial and in-frame only. The sample lists roughly 200,000 clones, 84% occurring once. Sequencing was carried out using peripheral blood. The receptors originated from a human donor in a cohort sampled during active COVID-19.

The chain joins TRBV20-1 to TRBJ1-1; the D is unclear. The V end was cut by 3 bases, the J end by 5 bases, with 7 bases between. The CDR3 is made up of 11 amino acids. The V gene's germline CDR1 is DFQATT and CDR2 SNEGSKA (reference sequence). The CDR3 bases are TGCAGTGCTAGTTTCGGGACTGAAGCTTTCTTT. Residues: CSASFGTEAFF.

CDR3 sequence reads: CASSQREGYYGYTF. CDR3 nucleotides: TGTGCCAGCAGCCAGAGGGAGGGGTACTATGGCTACACCTTC. V usage is TRBV3-1 (or the pseudogene TRBV3-2) and J usage is TRBJ1-2, with a possible D match to TRBD1 (5 bases). CDR3 length equals 14 residues. Between the trimmed V and J ends, which lost 3 bases and 3 bases, there was a span of 11 bases. Germline values: CDR1 LGHDT, CDR2 YNNKEL (reference sequence).

V and J are TRBV7-6 and TRBJ2-2, with 8 bases aligning to TRBD2. The ends lost 5 bases at V and 5 bases at J; junction bases unmatched: 7. Germline CDR1 is SGHVS and CDR2 is FNYEAQ. The CDR3 is made up of 15 amino acids. This chain's CDR3 is CASSPLGGATGELFF. The CDR3 region has the DNA TGTGCCAGCAGCCCTCTCGGGGGGGCGACCGGGGAGCTGTTTTTT.

The V call is TRBV6-1, the J call TRBJ2-7; the match to TRBD1 covers 9 bases. CDR3 length: 14 amino acids. Trimming removed 2 bases from V and 5 bases from J; junction bases left unmatched: 4. Germline CDR1 reads MNHNS; CDR2 reads SASEGT. CDR3 sequence reads: CASSENRGLNEQYV. The CDR3, as DNA: TGTGCCAGCAGTGAAAACAGGGGGCTTAACGAGCAGTACGTC.

The chain joins TRBV6-1 to TRBJ2-1, with a possible D match to TRBD2 (5 bases). The germline V gene encodes CDR1 MNHNS and CDR2 SASEGT. Deletions cut 0 bases from V and 6 bases from J, with 15 bases between. The CDR3 has 16 amino acids. This CDR3 is CASSEAWAEGSNEQFF. The DNA for the CDR3 is TGTGCCAGCAGTGAAGCGTGGGCAGAGGGTAGCAATGAGCAGTTCTTC.

The CDR3 loop reads CATSKEYDRNNSPLHF. The DNA of the CDR3 is TGTGCCACCAGCAAAGAGTACGACAGGAATAATTCACCCCTCCACTTT. The chain carries TRBV15 and TRBJ1-6, with D perhaps matching TRBD1 (6 bases). Germline CDR1 LNHNV, CDR2 YYDKDF (reference sequence). V lost 4 bases, J lost 5 bases, and 15 bases lay in between. CDR3 length: 16 amino acids. Filled out from reference TRBV15 and TRBJ1-6, the complete variable domain reads DAMVIQNPRYQVTQFGKPVTLSCSQTLNHNVMYWYQQKSSQAPKLLFHYYDKDFNNEADTPDNFQSRRPNTSFCFLDIRSPGLGDTAMYLCATSKEYDRNNSPLHFGNGTRLTVT.

This chain uses TRBV5-6 with TRBJ2-5, with TRBD2 matching over 8 bases. CDR1 SGHDT and CDR2 YYEEEE come from the germline V gene. The CDR3 has 14 amino acids. The ends lost 1 base at V and 7 bases at J; junction bases unmatched: 6. The CDR3 nucleotides read TGTGCCAGCAGCTTGACGGGAGGGCTGGGGACCCAGTACTTC. Amino acids: CASSLTGGLGTQYF.

The V call is TRBV28, the J call TRBJ2-1; 11 bases line up with TRBD2. Germline V gives CDR1 MDHEN, CDR2 SYDVKM. With V trimmed by 2 bases and J by 7 bases, 4 bases remained unmatched. The CDR3 loop spans 15 amino acids. In DNA, the CDR3 is TGTGCCAGCAGTTTAGGGACTAGCGGTCGAAATGAGCAGTTCTTC. Translated: CASSLGTSGRNEQFF.

V is TRBV7-3 and J is TRBJ2-1; 12 positions agree with TRBD2. The CDR3 totals 14 residues. Trimming at V came to 4 bases and at J to 5 bases, leaving 0 bases not matched to a gene. Germline V CDR1 and CDR2: SGHTA, FQGTGA. CDR3 DNA: TGTGCCAGCAGCTCTAGCGGGGGGGACAATGAGCAGTTCTTC. Amino acids: CASSSSGGDNEQFF.

V and J are TRBV19 and TRBJ2-3; 11 bases align to TRBD1. Per germline, CDR1 LNHDA and CDR2 SQIVND (reference sequence). Trimming cost V 9 bases and J 2 bases; bases outside gene matches: 10. CDR3 length equals 16 residues. The CDR3 DNA reads as TGTGCCAGCAGAGGACAGGGGGCATGGTACACAGATACGCAGTATTTT. Translation: CASRGQGAWYTDTQYF.

In nucleotides, the CDR3 is TGTGCCACCAGTGCCCTATACGGGACTCTCCACCTGGCTTTCTTT. Protein product: CATSALYGTLHLAFF. The J gene is TRBJ1-1, the V gene TRBV24-1, with D maybe TRBD1 (5 bases). This CDR3 contains 15 residues. Deletions cut 5 bases from V and 11 bases from J, with 23 bases between. The germline gives CDR1 KGHDR, CDR2 SFDVKD.

This clone has more than one count but fewer than ten. The V and J genes are TRBV5-4 and TRBJ2-1; TRBD2 agrees at 7 bases. The CDR3 consists of 16 residues. The V and J ends lost 0 bases and 0 bases, in that order; junction bases with no gene match: 3. The germline V gene encodes CDR1 SGHNT and CDR2 YYREEE (reference sequence). The CDR3 sequence: CASSLGSSGSYNEQFF. CDR3 DNA: TGTGCCAGCAGCTTGGGGTCTAGCGGCTCCTACAATGAGCAGTTCTTC.

J is TRBJ1-1 and V is TRBV4-2; 10 bases fit TRBD1. CDR3 length: 14 amino acids. Germline V CDR1 and CDR2: LGHNA, YNFKEQ. The V and J ends lost 0 bases and 11 bases, in that order; junction bases with no gene match: 6. CDR3 sequence reads: CASSQETRDRGAFF. The CDR3 DNA reads as TGTGCCAGCAGCCAAGAAACCCGGGACAGGGGTGCTTTCTTT.

This clone has a single count. The chain couples TRBV24-1 to TRBJ2-7; 7 bases match TRBD2. The CDR3 consists of 12 residues. The ends lost 9 bases at V and 7 bases at J; junction bases unmatched: 8. CDR1 KGHDR and CDR2 SFDVKD come from the germline V gene. DNA of the CDR3: TGTGCCACCCCGTTGGGGGAGGGAGAGCAGTACGTC. Encoded protein: CATPLGEGEQYV.

The chain couples TRBV9 to TRBJ1-3; D perhaps matches TRBD1 (6 bases). V was trimmed by 3 bases and J by 0 bases, leaving 13 bases between them. The germline CDR1 and CDR2 sequences are SGDLS and YYNGEE. The CDR3 runs to 16 residues. CDR3 residues: CASSDTGPTSGNTIYF. CDR3 in DNA: TGTGCCAGCAGCGATACAGGGCCCACCTCTGGAAACACCATATATTTT.

This rearrangement joins TRBV25-1 to TRBJ1-2; D perhaps matches TRBD1 (5 bases). Looked up from germline, CDR1 is MGHDK and CDR2 is SYGVNS. V was trimmed by 1 base and J by 0 bases, leaving 9 bases between them. This CDR3 comprises 15 residues. The CDR3 DNA is TGTGCCAGCAGTGAATCAGGGCATACTAACTATGGCTACACCTTC. Its translation: CASSESGHTNYGYTF.

The chain joins TRBV7-9 to TRBJ2-2, with 8 positions matching TRBD2. The trim removed 5 bases at V and 2 bases at J, leaving 7 bases unmatched. This CDR3 has 16 residues. Germline lookup yields CDR1 SEHNR and CDR2 FQNEAQ (reference sequence). The CDR3: CASSLLGLVNTGELFF. In DNA, the CDR3 is TGTGCCAGCAGCCTACTGGGACTAGTTAACACCGGGGAGCTGTTTTTT.

This clone has only one observation. The chain is built from TRBV10-3 and TRBJ1-1, with TRBD1 matching 8 bases. CDR1 is ENHRY and CDR2 is SYGVKD in the germline V gene. With V trimmed by 10 bases and J by 2 bases, 6 bases remained unmatched. The CDR3 loop spans 13 amino acids. CDR3 amino acids: CATTQGVNTEAFF. CDR3 nucleotides: TGTGCCACAACACAGGGGGTTAACACTGAAGCTTTCTTT.

The chain combines TRBV19 with TRBJ1-1, with TRBD1 identical over 9 bases. This CDR3 is 16 amino acids long. Germline CDR1 reads LNHDA; CDR2 reads SQIVND (reference sequence). The V and J ends lost 7 bases and 0 bases, in that order; junction bases with no gene match: 9. CDR3 loop: CASTARTGALNTEAFF. The CDR3 region has the DNA TGTGCCAGTACCGCGAGGACAGGGGCTCTGAACACTGAAGCTTTCTTT.

The chain links TRBV18 to TRBJ1-4; weak D call: TRBD1 (5 bases). Trimming cost V 3 bases and J 6 bases, with 14 bases left between them. Germline lookup yields CDR1 KGHSH and CDR2 LQKENI. The length of the CDR3 is 15 residues. The CDR3 reads CASSPRVGRDEKLFF. In nucleotides, the CDR3 is TGTGCCAGCTCACCCAGGGTTGGTCGTGATGAAAAACTGTTTTTT.

The chain combines TRBV18 with TRBJ2-3; weak D call: TRBD1 (5 bases). V gave up 6 bases and J gave up 2 bases, with 15 bases separating them. Germline V CDR1 and CDR2: KGHSH, LQKENI. The length of the CDR3 is 15 residues. The CDR3 loop is CASSPQGVSTDTQYF. The CDR3 nucleotides read TGTGCCAGCTCGCCCCAGGGTGTATCCACAGATACGCAGTATTTT.

The rearrangement links TRBV19 to TRBJ1-6, with 9 bases that match TRBD1. The ends lost 8 bases at V and 9 bases at J; junction bases unmatched: 5. CDR1 LNHDA and CDR2 SQIVND come from the germline V gene (reference sequence). CDR3 length equals 13 residues. In nucleotides, the CDR3 is TGTGCCAGTGGGGGACAGGGCATTTCACCCCTCCACTTT. Encoded protein: CASGGQGISPLHF.